This T cell receptor beta chain is drawn from a study of shared clonotypes between healthy human individuals. This clone has just one count. Some clones are missing from TCRdb's copy, which holds only in-frame ones; the method was immunoSEQ multiplex PCR. The sample includes some 2 million clones, about 95% of them seen just once. Naive CD8 cells lacked CD45RO, underwent positive selection for CCR7 and left out terminally differentiated effector memory CD45RA+ cells. The germline V gene encodes CDR1 MNHEY and CDR2 SMNVEV (reference sequence). CDR3 length equals 15 residues. V lost 3 bases and J lost 5; bases outside the gene matches: 8.

This chain uses TRBV27 with TRBJ2-5; 8 nucleotides agree with TRBD1. This receptor was obtained from a man between 18 and 35 years old in good health. Sequencing used naive CD8+ T cells sorted from blood. CDR3 DNA: TGTGCCAGCAGTTTTTCACAGGGGGGTGGCGAGACCCAGTACTTC. Protein product: CASSFSQGGGETQYF.